In its sample, the clone carrying this T cell receptor beta chain was seen once. These data belong to a study of blood T cell repertoires in COVID-19. Study-wide background: The study drew acute and convalescent COVID-19 samples from the United States, Italy and Spain. T cells, B-cell-depleted T cells, or PBMCs supplied cDNA or gDNA.

Authors' processing steps: Amplification of reference gene primers provided the estimated nucleated cell counts. Produced via immunoSEQ multiplex PCR; TCRdb's table is partial and in-frame only. V and J calls and clone size are those listed in that table; D and trimming were worked out from the DNA. This table has over 150,000 clones, around 84% appearing once. Trimming removed 1 base at V and 0 bases at J, with 3 bases between. This CDR3 spans 13 amino acids. Germline values: CDR1 PRHDT, CDR2 FYEKMQ (reference sequence). Sequenced sample: peripheral blood. The TCR originated in a man aged 45-60 years with active or convalescent COVID-19. This chain links TRBV13 with TRBJ1-1; D uncertain. The CDR3: CASSLAVNTEAFF. CDR3 nucleotides: TGTGCCAGCAGCTTAGCAGTGAACACTGAAGCTTTCTTT.